Listed below are T cell receptor beta chains from one sample, sequenced in a study of CD4 T cells in relation to SARS-CoV-2 and coronaviruses. The antigens for these receptors are not known. This table comes from immunoSEQ multiplex PCR, and its TCRdb copy is limited to in-frame clones, with some not included. The sample includes some 19,000 clones, over 65% seen only once; the top ten take 20% to 30%. Sequenced sample: CD4+ T cells from PBMCs, cultured in vitro. The receptors come from a human donor in good health. Each CDR3 is given with its conserved first and last residue. The D gene is left open where the match is weak. Not all rows give a size; the values are once, few, many and, for expanded clones, a class.

TGTGCCAGCAGCAAGGACCAGAACACTGAAGCTTTCTTT | CASSKDQNTEAFF | NA | TRBJ1-1 | few | TRBV11-3
TGTGCCTGGAACCCGGGACAGTATGGCTACACCTTC | CAWNPGQYGYTF | TRBD1 | TRBJ1-2 | NA | TRBV30
TGTGCCAGCAGTCATCAGACTGGCGGCTACACCTTC | CASSHQTGGYTF | NA | TRBJ1-2 | NA | TRBV12-3/TRBV12-4
TGTGCCAGCAGCCAAGTACGGGGGAATGAGCAGTTCTTC | CASSQVRGNEQFF | NA | TRBJ2-1 | NA | TRBV14
TGTGCCAGCAGTGGACCGGGACAGGGGACTTATAGCAATCAGCCCCAGCATTTT | CASSGPGQGTYSNQPQHF | TRBD1 | TRBJ1-5 | few | TRBV6-1
TGTGCCAGCAGTTTTCGGCAGGGGAACAATCAGCCCCAGCATTTT | CASSFRQGNNQPQHF | NA | TRBJ1-5 | NA | TRBV27
TGTGCCAGCAGCCCCCGGGCAGACTCGAACACCGGGGAGCTGTTTTTT | CASSPRADSNTGELFF | NA | TRBJ2-2 | NA | TRBV11-2
TGTGCCAGCAGTGACCGGGGGGGCGCCTACAATGAGCAGTTCTTC | CASSDRGGAYNEQFF | TRBD2 | TRBJ2-1 | NA | TRBV6-4
TGTGCCAGCAGCTTAGGGGCTGGGGCCAACGTCCTGACTTTC | CASSLGAGANVLTF | NA | TRBJ2-6 | NA | TRBV7-9
TGTGCCAGCAGTGAAGCTAATCCCGGGACTAGCGGCTCCTACGAGCAGTACTTC | CASSEANPGTSGSYEQYF | TRBD2 | TRBJ2-7 | NA | TRBV6-1
TGCGCCAGCAGCCAAGATCCAGGGGGCTACTCTGGGGCCAACGTCCTGACTTTC | CASSQDPGGYSGANVLTF | TRBD1 | TRBJ2-6 | few | TRBV4-3
TGTGCCAGCTCACCAACCCCCCGGTCTCAGGAAAAACTGTTTTTT | CASSPTPRSQEKLFF | NA | TRBJ1-4 | NA | TRBV18
TGTGCCAGCAGTATCCAGGCGTTCTATAATTCACCCCTCCACTTT | CASSIQAFYNSPLHF | NA | TRBJ1-6 | NA | TRBV27
TGTGCCAGTAGGGATAGGGGAGGATCTCAGCCCCAGCATTTT | CASRDRGGSQPQHF | NA | TRBJ1-5 | NA | TRBV19
TGTGCCAGCAGCTTAGCGCTACTAGCGGGAAGATCCACCGGGGAGCTGTTTTTT | CASSLALLAGRSTGELFF | TRBD2 | TRBJ2-2 | NA | TRBV7-9
TGTGCCAGCAGCAGAGGAGTGGGGGACACCGGGGAGCTGTTTTTT | CASSRGVGDTGELFF | NA | TRBJ2-2 | NA | TRBV5-5
TGCGCCAGCAGCTTGGGGCAGGGATTTGGCTCGGGTGAAGCTTTCTTT | CASSLGQGFGSGEAFF | NA | TRBJ1-1 | NA | TRBV5-1
TGCACCAGCAGCGAAGCGGTTTACACAGATACGCAGTATTTT | CTSSEAVYTDTQYF | NA | TRBJ2-3 | NA | TRBV1
TGCAGCGCGGAGCTCAGCGGAAGCACAGATACGCAGTATTTT | CSAELSGSTDTQYF | NA | TRBJ2-3 | NA | TRBV29-1
TGTGCCAGTGGGGGCGGGGTACCTATGAACACAGATACGCAGTATTTT | CASGGGVPMNTDTQYF | NA | TRBJ2-3 | NA | TRBV19